This record concerns one TCR beta chain sequence. The data originate from a study of blood T cell repertoires in COVID-19. The V gene's germline CDR1 is SGHRS and CDR2 YFSETQ. Deletions cut 4 bases from V and 1 base from J, with 12 bases between. This CDR3 region has 15 residues. The authors' processing: The authors estimated nucleated cell counts from reference gene primer amplification. Here immunoSEQ multiplex PCR was the method, and the copy in TCRdb shows in-frame clones only, minus some. For V, J and clone size, that table is used; D and trimming come from the DNA. The sample consists of some 120,000 clones, just under 85% of them appearing once.

The chain links TRBV5-1 to TRBJ2-1; possible D gene TRBD1, 6 bases. Source material: peripheral blood. This receptor was identified in a woman aged 50 to 60 with acute or convalescent COVID-19. This CDR3 reads CASSPSGQSYNEQFF. The DNA of the CDR3 is TGCGCCAGCAGCCCGTCCGGACAGTCCTACAATGAGCAGTTCTTC.